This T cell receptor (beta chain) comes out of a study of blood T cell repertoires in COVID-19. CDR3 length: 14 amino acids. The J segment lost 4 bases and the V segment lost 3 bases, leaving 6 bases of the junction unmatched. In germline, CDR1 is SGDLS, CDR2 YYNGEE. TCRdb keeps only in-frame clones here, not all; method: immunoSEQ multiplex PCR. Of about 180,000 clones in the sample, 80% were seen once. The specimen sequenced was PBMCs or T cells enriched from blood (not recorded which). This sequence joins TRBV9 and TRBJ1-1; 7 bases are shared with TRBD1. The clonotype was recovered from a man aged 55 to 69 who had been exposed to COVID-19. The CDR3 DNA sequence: TGTGCCAGCAGCGCTCAGGGGGGATCCACTGAAGCTTTCTTT. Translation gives CASSAQGGSTEAFF.